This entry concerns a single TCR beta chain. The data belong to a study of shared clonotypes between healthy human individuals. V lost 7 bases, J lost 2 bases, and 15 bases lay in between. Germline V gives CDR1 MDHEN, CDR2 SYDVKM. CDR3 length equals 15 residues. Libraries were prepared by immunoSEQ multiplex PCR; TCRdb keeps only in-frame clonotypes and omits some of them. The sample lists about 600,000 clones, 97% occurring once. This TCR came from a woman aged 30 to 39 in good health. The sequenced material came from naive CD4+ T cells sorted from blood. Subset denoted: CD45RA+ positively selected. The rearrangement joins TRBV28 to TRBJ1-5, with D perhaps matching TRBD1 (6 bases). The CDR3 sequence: CASTPGVAGNQPQHF. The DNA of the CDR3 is TGTGCCAGCACCCCAGGGGTAGCGGGCAATCAGCCCCAGCATTTT.